Listed here are 14 T cell receptor beta chains from one sample, sequenced in a study of blood T cells in healthy people across ages. A J-beta primer mix and a sample-barcoded 5' primer were used in a second PCR of roughly 7 to 12 cycles. TCRdb re-analysed the 5' RACE reads in MiXCR, keeping a single row per CDR3 protein. Here the sample spans 780,000 or so distinct CDR3 sequences, about 53% being singletons. Sequenced: blood. These receptors all stem from an elderly man in good health.

The sample holds many counts of this clonotype. The chain links TRBV20-1 to TRBJ2-1, with 11 bases identical to TRBD2. CDR3 length: 18 residues. Germline V CDR1 and CDR2: DFQATT, SNEGSKA (reference sequence). J was trimmed by 5 bases and V by 4 bases; bases with no gene match: 16. CDR3 nucleotide sequence: TGCAGTGCTACTAATCCTCTAGCGGGAGGTCAGGGCCACAATGAGCAGTTCTTC. This encodes CSATNPLAGGQGHNEQFF.

This clonotype was seen just once. The CDR3 sequence: CASSPWDRGSGANVLTF. In nucleotides, the CDR3 is TGTGCCAGCAGCCCGTGGGACAGGGGCTCTGGGGCCAACGTCCTGACTTTC. The chain combines TRBV7-9 with TRBJ2-6; 10 nucleotides match TRBD1. CDR1 and CDR2 (germline): SEHNR, FQNEAQ (reference sequence). The CDR3 is 17 amino acids. V lost 5 bases, J lost 0 bases, and 4 bases stayed unmatched.

The chain combines TRBV27 with TRBJ2-3; weak D call: TRBD1 (5 bases). This CDR3 is 13 amino acids long. The germline V gene encodes CDR1 MNHEY and CDR2 SMNVEV (reference sequence). Trimming removed 5 bases from V and 14 bases from J, with 20 bases in between. The CDR3 sequence is CASSADPDRYAYF. The CDR3 DNA reads as TGTGCCAGCAGTGCAGACCCAGACAGATACGCGTATTTT.

In this sample, this clonotype turned up many times. The chain carries TRBV5-6 and TRBJ1-2, with TRBD1 identical over 7 bases. In germline, CDR1 is SGHDT, CDR2 YYEEEE. The CDR3 spans 15 residues. J gave up 4 bases and V 2 bases, and 8 bases lay outside the gene matches. The CDR3 bases are TGTGCCAGCAGCTTTCAGGACAGGCCCAGCTATGGCTACACCTTC. This codes for CASSFQDRPSYGYTF.

The chain has TRBV5-1 and TRBJ1-6; D unresolved. The germline CDR1 and CDR2 sequences are SGHRS and YFSETQ. Trimming removed 4 bases at V and 7 bases at J, with 12 bases between. The CDR3 loop spans 14 amino acids. CDR3 nucleotide sequence: TGCGCCAGCAGCCCGGTACCGAGCAATTCACCCCTCCACTTT. Translated, it gives CASSPVPSNSPLHF.

The chain joins TRBV27 to TRBJ2-7; tentative D call: TRBD2 (6 bases). The CDR3 runs to 15 residues. The V end was cut by 5 bases, the J end by 7 bases, with 21 bases between. Germline V CDR1 and CDR2: MNHEY, SMNVEV (reference sequence). CDR3 sequence: CASSPGRAGTGEQYF. The CDR3 region has the DNA TGTGCCAGCAGTCCGGGACGGGCGGGGACCGGGGAGCAGTACTTC.

This clonotype turned up a few times. The gene calls are TRBV20-1 and TRBJ2-7, with D possibly being TRBD2 (5 bases). Germline V gives CDR1 DFQATT, CDR2 SNEGSKA (reference sequence). Trimming removed 6 bases from V and 4 bases from J, with 19 bases in between. CDR3 size: 14 residues. This CDR3 reads CSAAVALSSYEQYF. CDR3 bases: TGCAGTGCGGCGGTAGCGCTTAGTTCTTACGAGCAGTACTTC.

This clonotype was seen ten or more times. The V gene is TRBV2, the J gene TRBJ2-5, with no clear D. CDR1 and CDR2 from the germline V gene are SNHLY and FYNNEI. The CDR3 loop spans 12 amino acids. V shed 6 bases and J shed 0 bases, with 5 bases lying between them. The CDR3, as DNA: TGTGCCAGCAGAGCTAACCAAGAGACCCAGTACTTC. This sequence encodes CASRANQETQYF.

The chain joins TRBV27 to TRBJ2-7, with unresolved D. The CDR3 totals 15 residues. V gave up 0 bases and J gave up 4 bases, with 13 bases separating them. Germline V gives CDR1 MNHEY, CDR2 SMNVEV (reference sequence). The CDR3 nucleotides read TGTGCCAGCAGTTTATCGTCAGGATTTGGGTACGAGCAGTACTTC. Protein product: CASSLSSGFGYEQYF.

In its sample, this clonotype was seen a few times. This chain joins TRBV7-8 and TRBJ2-5; 12 bases line up with TRBD2. Looked up from germline, CDR1 is SGHVS and CDR2 is FQNEAQ. CDR3 length equals 18 residues. Trimming removed 7 bases from V and 4 bases from J; junction bases left unmatched: 16. CDR3 DNA: TGTGCCAGCAAGGCGAGACTAGCGGGAGCTGGGACAACAGAGACCCAGTACTTC. The encoded protein is CASKARLAGAGTTETQYF.

The chain is built from TRBV18 and TRBJ1-1; D unresolved. This CDR3 has 13 amino acids. Per germline, CDR1 KGHSH and CDR2 LQKENI. Trimming took off 6 bases at V and 1 base at J, with 9 bases between the two ends. CDR3 loop: CASSPNRNTEAFF. Written as DNA, the CDR3 is TGTGCCAGCTCGCCGAACAGGAACACTGAAGCTTTCTTT.

The chain is built from TRBV27 and TRBJ2-1, with 9 bases matching TRBD2. After removal of 3 bases from V and 4 bases from J, the junction contained 7 bases not matched to a gene. CDR3 length equals 16 residues. From germline, CDR1 is MNHEY and CDR2 SMNVEV (reference sequence). Here the CDR3 reads CASSLDGGGVYNEQFF. The CDR3 DNA follows: TGTGCCAGCAGTTTGGATGGCGGGGGGGTTTACAATGAGCAGTTCTTC.

This chain uses TRBV28 with TRBJ2-5, with D unclear. Germline V gene data show CDR1 as MDHEN and CDR2 as SYDVKM. The CDR3 sequence is 11 residues long. Trimming shortened V by 5 bases and J by 5 bases, and 6 bases separated the two germline ends. The CDR3 coding sequence is TGTGCCAGCAGTAACATGGAGACCCAGTACTTC. Residues: CASSNMETQYF.

This clonotype was picked up one time. One end of the junction varies from germline; a read error may be responsible. The chain carries TRBV20-1 and TRBJ2-1, with D perhaps TRBD1 (8 bases). Per the germline V gene, CDR1 is DFQATT and CDR2 is SNEGSKA (reference sequence). The CDR3 loop spans 18 amino acids. The CDR3: CSARAKGGGTGVYNKQFF. CDR3 nucleotides: TGCAGTGCTAGAGCGAAAGGGGGAGGGACAGGCGTCTACAATAAGCAGTTCTTC.